These 2 T cell receptor beta chains originate from one sample sequenced in a study of identical twins. TCRdb called the 5' RACE reads again in MiXCR, with one record for every CDR3 protein. This sample yields about 720,000 distinct CDR3 sequences, of which around a sixth are seen a single time; about an eighth belongs to the top ten. The same sample was also studied in work on T cells expressing NK-cell markers.

Sequenced: PBMCs. These receptor sequences come from a woman between 18 and 29 years old in good health.

The chain links TRBV5-1 to TRBJ1-1, with TRBD1 as a possible D gene (6 bases). Germline CDR1 is SGHRS and CDR2 is YFSETQ. The CDR3 runs to 14 residues. Trimming left V 6 bases short and J 3 bases short, with 15 bases between. The CDR3 spells CASTQGLGDTEAFF. In DNA, the CDR3 is TGCGCCAGCACGCAGGGGCTCGGAGACACTGAAGCTTTCTTT.

This clonotype was counted a few times. The gene calls are TRBV4-3 and TRBJ2-1; 13 nucleotides line up with TRBD2. Germline values: CDR1 LGHNA, CDR2 YSLEER. The CDR3 totals 15 residues. Unmatched junction bases numbered 9, after V lost 0 bases and J lost 16 bases. CDR3 nucleotides: TGCGCCAGCAGCCAAGATCAAGGGACTAGCGGGAACCAATTCTTC. Translated, it gives CASSQDQGTSGNQFF.